The T cell receptor (beta chain) described here comes from a study of cytomegalovirus exposure and HLA in healthy donors. Across the whole study: Some 85 million unique TCRs from HLA-typed donors were held in an early data release.

Amplification used 60 Vbeta primers and 13 Jbeta primers. Assay: immunoSEQ multiplex PCR; the TCRdb copy retains only in-frame clones and omits some. The profile shows hundreds of thousands of clones, 76% of them singletons. Study-level findings and limits: Presence/absence comparisons presumed near-even sequencing depth among donors.

The ends were cut back, 3 bases at V and 0 bases at J, with 9 bases in the middle. Germline CDR1 and CDR2: SQVTM and ANQGSEA. This CDR3 contains 14 residues. Concerning this clone itself: Its antigen is undetermined.

The TCR originated in a man aged 18 to 29 in good health and CMV-seronegative. This chain joins TRBV29-1 and TRBJ1-3; D uncertain. What was sequenced was PBMCs. The CDR3 DNA reads as TGCAGCGTTGAGGAGGCCAACTCTGGAAACACCATATATTTT. Its translation: CSVEEANSGNTIYF.